A single sample gave rise to the 20 T cell receptor beta chains below, sequenced in a study of T cell changes during pregnancy in multiple sclerosis. TCRdb's copy holds only in-frame clones and misses some; the assay was immunoSEQ multiplex PCR. The sample lists about 80,000 clones, about 92% seen once, with 2.5% to 3% in the top ten. Sequenced here: peripheral blood, sampled after pregnancy. The receptor source for this set is a female donor in good health, enrolled as a control in a pregnancy study.

J is TRBJ1-6 and V is TRBV18, with D unclear. Trimming pared 5 bases from V and 0 bases from J, leaving 8 bases between. The CDR3 consists of 15 residues. Germline V gives CDR1 KGHSH, CDR2 LQKENI. CDR3: CASSSTSSYNSPLHF. The CDR3 DNA sequence: TGTGCCAGCTCATCAACTAGCTCCTATAATTCACCCCTCCACTTT.

Worth noting for this clone: This specimen includes other DNA sequences encoding the same CDR3. The CDR3 sequence is CSVPPHGGTEAFF. CDR3 nucleotides: TGCAGCGTGCCCCCGCATGGCGGCACTGAAGCTTTCTTT. V is TRBV29-1 and J is TRBJ1-1, with D uncertain. Germline CDR1 SQVTM, CDR2 ANQGSEA. V was shortened by 6 bases and J by 4 bases, with 15 bases between the two germline ends. The CDR3 extends over 13 amino acids. The full variable domain, its missing parts supplied by reference TRBV29-1 and TRBJ1-1, is SAVISQKPSRDICQRGTSLTIQCQVDSQVTMMFWYRQQPGQSLTLIATANQGSEATYESGFVIDKFPISRPNLTFSTLTVSNMSPEDSSIYLCSVPPHGGTEAFFGQGTRLTVV.

The CDR3 sequence: CASSSAGVRGPQHF. The CDR3 DNA reads TGTGCCAGCAGTTCCGCAGGGGTTAGAGGGCCCCAGCATTTT. The chain has TRBV28 and TRBJ1-5; possible D gene TRBD1, 6 bases. The CDR3 loop spans 14 amino acids. Germline CDR1 is MDHEN and CDR2 is SYDVKM. The germline V and J ends were trimmed by 4 bases and 9 bases, with 16 bases remaining between them.

As to this clone: Germline is not matched at one junction end, which may reflect a read error. The chain recombines TRBV6-1 with TRBJ1-2; D is undetermined. The CDR3 loop spans 14 amino acids. In germline, CDR1 is MNHNS, CDR2 SASEGT. The CDR3 DNA reads TGTGCCAGCAGGGAAGGTACTCAGAGGTATGGCTACACCTTC. It specifies CASREGTQRYGYTF.

This sequence joins TRBV15 and TRBJ2-3; tentatively, D is TRBD2 (5 bases). Deletions cut 5 bases from V and 7 bases from J, with 13 bases between. This CDR3 has 13 amino acids. The germline CDR1 and CDR2 sequences are LNHNV and YYDKDF (reference sequence). CDR3: CATSRERVHTQYF. The CDR3 bases are TGTGCCACCAGCCGGGAACGGGTGCATACGCAGTATTTT.

This chain links TRBV29-1 with TRBJ1-1; 7 nucleotides agree with TRBD1. The CDR3 extends over 15 amino acids. Losses at the gene ends were 0 bases for V and 5 bases for J; bases not matched to a gene: 9. Per germline, CDR1 SQVTM and CDR2 ANQGSEA. CDR3 loop: CSVEDQGGASTEAFF. As DNA, the CDR3 is TGCAGCGTTGAAGATCAAGGGGGCGCGTCTACTGAAGCTTTCTTT. The full variable domain, its missing parts supplied by reference TRBV29-1 and TRBJ1-1, is SAVISQKPSRDICQRGTSLTIQCQVDSQVTMMFWYRQQPGQSLTLIATANQGSEATYESGFVIDKFPISRPNLTFSTLTVSNMSPEDSSIYLCSVEDQGGASTEAFFGQGTRLTVV.

By its share, this clone is medium-sized (0.01 to 0.1%). The chain uses TRBV11-2 and TRBJ2-2; possibly TRBD1 for D (5 bases). Trimming cost V 4 bases and J 3 bases, with 21 bases left between them. The CDR3 runs to 18 residues. CDR1 is SGHAT and CDR2 is FQNNGV in the germline V gene. CDR3 in amino acids: CASSWPRTGRTDTGELFF. In DNA form, the CDR3 reads TGTGCCAGCAGCTGGCCCCGAACAGGCCGCACGGACACCGGGGAGCTGTTTTTT.

V usage is TRBV7-9 and J usage is TRBJ2-7; tentatively, D is TRBD1 (6 bases). Germline V gives CDR1 SEHNR, CDR2 FQNEAQ (reference sequence). V lost 5 bases and J lost 2, with 13 bases in between. The CDR3 is 14 amino acids. CDR3 DNA sequence: TGTGCCAGCAGCAACCAGGGGACGACCTACGAGCAGTACTTC. This codes for CASSNQGTTYEQYF.

The chain is built from TRBV19 and TRBJ2-1; TRBD2 aligns across 7 bases. Per the germline V gene, CDR1 is LNHDA and CDR2 is SQIVND (reference sequence). V lost 6 bases, J lost 0 bases, and 5 bases stayed unmatched. This CDR3 comprises 15 residues. The CDR3 protein is CASRERDSSYNEQFF. CDR3 sequence (DNA): TGTGCCAGTAGGGAGCGGGATAGCTCCTACAATGAGCAGTTCTTC.

This clone was seen a single time. The J gene is TRBJ2-3, the V gene TRBV18; TRBD1 aligns across 7 bases. The V and J ends lost 6 bases and 2 bases, in that order; junction bases with no gene match: 8. This CDR3 region has 15 residues. Looked up from germline, CDR1 is KGHSH and CDR2 is LQKENI. The CDR3 nucleotides read TGTGCCAGCTCGGATGGGACAGTATCCACAGATACGCAGTATTTT. Protein sequence: CASSDGTVSTDTQYF. Variable domain in full (rest from reference TRBV18 and TRBJ2-3): NAGVMQNPRHLVRRRGQEARLRCSPMKGHSHVYWYRQLPEEGLKFMVYLQKENIIDESGMPKERFSAEFPKEGPSILRIQQVVRGDSAAYFCASSDGTVSTDTQYFGPGTRLTVL.

The chain has TRBV11-2 and TRBJ1-2; 9 nucleotides match TRBD1. Per the germline V gene, CDR1 is SGHAT and CDR2 is FQNNGV. The CDR3 loop spans 15 amino acids. The V gene end was trimmed by 1 base and the J gene end by 8 bases; junction bases not matched to a gene: 8. The CDR3 spells CASSLVTGGPMGYTF. CDR3 coding DNA: TGTGCCAGCAGCTTAGTTACAGGGGGCCCAATGGGCTACACCTTC.

The genes are TRBV11-2 and TRBJ2-5, with TRBD2 matching over 11 bases. Germline trimming cut 1 base from V and 4 bases from J; bases unmatched to any gene: 8. CDR1 and CDR2 from the germline V gene are SGHAT and FQNNGV. This CDR3 is built from 17 residues. The CDR3 DNA sequence: TGTGCCAGCAGCTTAGGCAGTAGCGGGGGGGCTGGAGAGACCCAGTACTTC. This codes for CASSLGSSGGAGETQYF.

The V call is TRBV6-1, the J call TRBJ2-3, with TRBD1 as a possible D gene (6 bases). The CDR3 has 14 amino acids. Germline V gives CDR1 MNHNS, CDR2 SASEGT. V was shortened by 3 bases and J by 3 bases, with 10 bases between the two germline ends. CDR3 bases: TGTGCCAGCAGTGACAGGGGAAAGACAGATACGCAGTATTTT. As protein: CASSDRGKTDTQYF.

A few counts support this clone. The chain uses TRBV5-5 and TRBJ2-2; 7 nucleotides match TRBD1. This CDR3 is built from 16 residues. Germline V gene lookup returns CDR1 SGHKS and CDR2 YYEKEE (reference sequence). With 0 bases clipped from V and 4 bases from J, the junction kept 6 bases outside the gene matches. For the CDR3, the DNA is TGTGCCAGCAGCTTGGGAAGGGGGCACCTCACCGGGGAGCTGTTTTTT. Amino acid sequence: CASSLGRGHLTGELFF.

The chain links TRBV5-6 to TRBJ2-7; TRBD1 matches at 10 bases. CDR1 and CDR2 from the germline V gene are SGHDT and YYEEEE. The V gene end was trimmed by 0 bases and the J gene end by 5 bases; junction bases not matched to a gene: 11. The CDR3 extends over 17 amino acids. The CDR3 region has the DNA TGTGCCAGCAGCTTGGAGACAGGGGGCGCGGGGGTCCACGAGCAGTACTTC. It encodes CASSLETGGAGVHEQYF.

The chain employs TRBV7-8 and TRBJ2-1; 9 bases fit TRBD2. This CDR3 region has 17 residues. The V and J ends lost 2 bases and 3 bases, in that order; junction bases with no gene match: 8. CDR1 is SGHVS and CDR2 is FQNEAQ in the germline V gene. The CDR3 coding sequence is TGTGCCAGCAGCTTATCCACGGGACTAGCAAGCTACAATGAGCAGTTCTTC. This codes for CASSLSTGLASYNEQFF.

This clone was seen once. The chain uses TRBV7-2 and TRBJ2-1; TRBD2 matches at 14 bases. V lost 1 base, J lost 10 bases, and 6 bases stayed unmatched. This CDR3 contains 16 residues. CDR1 is SGHTA, CDR2 FQGNSA, per germline. CDR3 sequence: CASSLVKGLAGDEQFF. The CDR3 DNA sequence: TGTGCCAGCAGCTTAGTGAAGGGACTAGCGGGAGACGAGCAGTTCTTC.

This chain uses TRBV28 with TRBJ1-4; maybe TRBD1 (6 bases). The CDR3 consists of 15 residues. Germline CDR1 MDHEN, CDR2 SYDVKM. The V gene lost 3 bases and the J gene lost 7 bases, with 15 bases spanning the gap. CDR3 in amino acids: CASSFLGQKGEKLFF. The CDR3 DNA sequence: TGTGCCAGCAGTTTCCTCGGACAGAAAGGTGAAAAACTGTTTTTT.

The gene calls are TRBV10-2 and TRBJ2-1, with TRBD2 matching over 9 bases. With V trimmed by 7 bases and J by 5 bases, 15 bases remained unmatched. CDR1 and CDR2 from the germline V gene are WSHSY and SAAADI. The CDR3 runs 17 residues. CDR3 sequence: CASTKPSTSGLNNEQFF. CDR3 DNA sequence: TGCGCCAGCACCAAACCCTCGACTAGCGGTTTAAACAATGAGCAGTTCTTC.

This chain links TRBV5-1 with TRBJ2-7, with 7 bases that match TRBD2. The germline CDR1 and CDR2 sequences are SGHRS and YFSETQ. The CDR3 covers 15 residues. V was pared by 2 bases and J by 2 bases, with 7 bases of the junction left unmatched. CDR3 in DNA: TGCGCCAGCAGCTTCCTTCCTAGCGGAGCCTACGAGCAGTACTTC. Its protein is CASSFLPSGAYEQYF.